This T cell receptor beta chain was identified during a study of blood T cell repertoires in COVID-19. This CDR3 is built from 20 residues. Germline CDR1 reads SNHLY; CDR2 reads FYNNEI. The junction had 16 bases not matched to a gene; V was cut back by 5 bases and J by 0 bases. Measured with immunoSEQ multiplex PCR; TCRdb has only the in-frame clones, and not every one. The sample carries approximately 500,000 clones, roughly nine tenths recorded once. Material for sequencing was peripheral blood. This chain links TRBV2 with TRBJ1-3, with 10 bases lining up with TRBD1. The receptor was isolated from a woman aged 45-65 years with COVID-19, enrolled during active disease. The chain's CDR3 is CASSRDRGGRWARSGNTIYF. CDR3 nucleotides: TGTGCCAGCAGTAGGGACAGGGGAGGCAGGTGGGCTCGCTCTGGAAACACCATATATTTT.